Detailed here is one T cell receptor beta chain. These data come from a study of blood T cell repertoires in COVID-19. About the research overall: Both acute and convalescent COVID-19 samples were obtained from the United States, Italy and Spain. PBMCs, B-cell-depleted T cells, or T cells provided the cDNA or gDNA that made up the material.

The assay was immunoSEQ multiplex PCR, and TCRdb's table has in-frame clones only and misses some. This sample has about 190,000 clones, with 82% found just once. CDR1 is SGHDN and CDR2 is FVKESK in the germline V gene. The CDR3 loop spans 14 amino acids. J lost 3 bases, V lost 6 bases, and 5 bases had no gene match. The source material was peripheral blood. The receptor's source is a woman aged 25 to 45 with acute or convalescent COVID-19. J is TRBJ1-2 and V is TRBV14; 9 nucleotides match TRBD1. The CDR3 is CASRGTGPYYGYTF. The DNA of the CDR3 is TGTGCCAGCAGAGGGACAGGGCCCTACTATGGCTACACCTTC.